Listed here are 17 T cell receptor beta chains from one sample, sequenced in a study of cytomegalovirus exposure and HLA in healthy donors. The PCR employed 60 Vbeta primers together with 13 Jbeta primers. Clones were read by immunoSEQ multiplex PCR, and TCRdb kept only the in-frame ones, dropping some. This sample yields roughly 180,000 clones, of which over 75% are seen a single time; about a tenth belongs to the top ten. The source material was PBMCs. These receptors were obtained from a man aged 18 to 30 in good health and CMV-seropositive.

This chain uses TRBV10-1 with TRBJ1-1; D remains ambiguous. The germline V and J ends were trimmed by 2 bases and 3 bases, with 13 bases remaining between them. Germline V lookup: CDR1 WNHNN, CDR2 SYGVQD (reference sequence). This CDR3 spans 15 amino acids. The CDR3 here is CASSEMRGSDTEAFF. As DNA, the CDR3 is TGCGCCAGCAGTGAGATGCGGGGAAGTGACACTGAAGCTTTCTTT.

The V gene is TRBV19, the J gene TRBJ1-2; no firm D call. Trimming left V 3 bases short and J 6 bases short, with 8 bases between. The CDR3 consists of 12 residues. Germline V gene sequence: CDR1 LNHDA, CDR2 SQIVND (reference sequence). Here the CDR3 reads CASSIHGDGYTF. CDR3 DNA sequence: TGTGCCAGTAGTATTCACGGGGATGGCTACACCTTC. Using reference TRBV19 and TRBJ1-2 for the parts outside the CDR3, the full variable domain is DGGITQSPKYLFRKEGQNVTLSCEQNLNHDAMYWYRQDPGQGLRLIYYSQIVNDFQKGDIAEGYSVSREKKESFPLTVTSAQKNPTAFYLCASSIHGDGYTFGSGTRLTVV.

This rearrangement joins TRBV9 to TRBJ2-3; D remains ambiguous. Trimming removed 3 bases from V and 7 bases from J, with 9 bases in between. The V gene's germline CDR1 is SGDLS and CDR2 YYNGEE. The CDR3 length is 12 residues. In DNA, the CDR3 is TGTGCCAGCAGCGGTATGGGCTATACGCAGTATTTT. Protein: CASSGMGYTQYF.

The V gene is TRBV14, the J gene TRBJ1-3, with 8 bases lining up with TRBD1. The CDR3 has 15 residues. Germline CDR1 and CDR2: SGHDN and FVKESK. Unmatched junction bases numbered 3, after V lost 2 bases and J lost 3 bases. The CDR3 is CASSQLGQGGNTIYF. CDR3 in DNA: TGTGCCAGCAGCCAACTAGGACAGGGTGGAAACACCATATATTTT. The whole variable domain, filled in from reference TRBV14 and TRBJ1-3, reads EAGVTQFPSHSVIEKGQTVTLRCDPISGHDNLYWYRRVMGKEIKFLLHFVKESKQDESGMPNNRFLAERTGGTYSTLKVQPAELEDSGVYFCASSQLGQGGNTIYFGEGSWLTVV.

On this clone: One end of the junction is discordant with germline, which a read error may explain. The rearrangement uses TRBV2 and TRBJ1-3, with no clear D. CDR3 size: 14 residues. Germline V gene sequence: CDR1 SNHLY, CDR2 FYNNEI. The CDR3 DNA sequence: TGTGCCAACAGTGTTGGCAGAAATGGAAACACCATATATTTT. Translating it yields CANSVGRNGNTIYF.

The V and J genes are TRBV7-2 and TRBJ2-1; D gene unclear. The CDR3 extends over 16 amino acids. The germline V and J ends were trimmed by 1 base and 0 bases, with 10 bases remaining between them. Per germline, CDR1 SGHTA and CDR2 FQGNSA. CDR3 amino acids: CASSLVHFSSYNEQFF. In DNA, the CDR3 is TGTGCCAGCAGCTTAGTTCACTTCTCCTCCTACAATGAGCAGTTCTTC. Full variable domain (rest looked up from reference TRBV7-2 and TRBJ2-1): GAGVSQSPSNKVTEKGKDVELRCDPISGHTALYWYRQSLGQGLEFLIYFQGNSAPDKSGLPSDRFSAERTGGSVSTLTIQRTQQEDSAVYLCASSLVHFSSYNEQFFGPGTRLTVL.

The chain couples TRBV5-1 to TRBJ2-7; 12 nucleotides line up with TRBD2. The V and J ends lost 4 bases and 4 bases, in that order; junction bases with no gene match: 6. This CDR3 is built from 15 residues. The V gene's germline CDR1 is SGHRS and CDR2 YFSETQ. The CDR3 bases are TGCGCCAGCAGCAGACTAGCGGGGGCCCTATACGAGCAGTACTTC. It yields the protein CASSRLAGALYEQYF.

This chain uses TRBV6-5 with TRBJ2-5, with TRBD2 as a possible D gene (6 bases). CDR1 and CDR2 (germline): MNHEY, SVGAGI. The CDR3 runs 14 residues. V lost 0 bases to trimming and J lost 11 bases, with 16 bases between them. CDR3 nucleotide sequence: TGTGCCAGCAGTTACTCAACCGTGGGGGGAGAGCAGTACTTC. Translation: CASSYSTVGGEQYF.

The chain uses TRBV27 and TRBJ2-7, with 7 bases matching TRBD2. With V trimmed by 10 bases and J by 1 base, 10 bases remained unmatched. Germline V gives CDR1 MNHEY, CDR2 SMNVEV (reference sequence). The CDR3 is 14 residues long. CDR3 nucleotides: TGTGCCACGTCGACCCGGGGGGTTTCCTACGAGCAGTACTTC. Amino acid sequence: CATSTRGVSYEQYF.

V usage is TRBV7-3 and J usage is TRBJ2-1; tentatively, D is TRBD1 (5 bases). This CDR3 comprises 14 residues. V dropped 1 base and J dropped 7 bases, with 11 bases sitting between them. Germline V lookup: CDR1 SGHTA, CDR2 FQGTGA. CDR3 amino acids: CASSLIGAGNEQFF. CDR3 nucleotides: TGTGCCAGCAGCTTAATAGGGGCAGGGAATGAGCAGTTCTTC.

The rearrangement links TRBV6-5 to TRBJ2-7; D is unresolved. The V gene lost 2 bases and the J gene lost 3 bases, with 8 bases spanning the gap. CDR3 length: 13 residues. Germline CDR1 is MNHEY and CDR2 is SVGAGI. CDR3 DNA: TGTGCCAGCAGTTACGGCAGGCGCTACGAGCAGTACTTC. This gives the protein CASSYGRRYEQYF.

CDR3 sequence: CASRSNGELFF. The CDR3 nucleotides are TGTGCCAGCCGGAGTAACGGGGAGCTGTTTTTT. The gene calls are TRBV2 and TRBJ2-2, with unresolved D. Trimming cost V 8 bases and J 7 bases, with 8 bases left between them. The CDR3 is made up of 11 amino acids. The germline gives CDR1 SNHLY, CDR2 FYNNEI.

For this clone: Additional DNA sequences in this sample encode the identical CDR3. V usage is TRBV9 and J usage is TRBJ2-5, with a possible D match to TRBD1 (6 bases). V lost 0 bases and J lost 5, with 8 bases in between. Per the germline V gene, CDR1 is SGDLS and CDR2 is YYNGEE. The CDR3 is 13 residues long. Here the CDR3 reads CASSVGGRETQYF. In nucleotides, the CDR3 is TGTGCCAGCAGCGTAGGGGGGCGGGAGACCCAGTACTTC.

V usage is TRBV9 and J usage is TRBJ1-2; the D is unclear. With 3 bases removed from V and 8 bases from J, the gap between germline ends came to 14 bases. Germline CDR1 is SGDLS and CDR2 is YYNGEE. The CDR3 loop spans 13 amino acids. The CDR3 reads CASSATDRGGYTF. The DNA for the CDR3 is TGTGCCAGCAGCGCAACCGACCGAGGCGGCTACACCTTC. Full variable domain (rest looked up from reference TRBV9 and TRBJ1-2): DSGVTQTPKHLITATGQRVTLRCSPRSGDLSVYWYQQSLDQGLQFLIQYYNGEERAKGNILERFSAQQFPDLHSELNLSSLELGDSALYFCASSATDRGGYTFGSGTRLTVV.

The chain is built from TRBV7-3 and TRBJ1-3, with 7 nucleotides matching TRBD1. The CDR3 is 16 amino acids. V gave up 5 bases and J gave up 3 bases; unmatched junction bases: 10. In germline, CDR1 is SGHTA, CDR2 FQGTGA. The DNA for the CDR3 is TGTGCCAGCAGCCGCGGGACTTGGACAGGTGGAAACACCATATATTTT. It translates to CASSRGTWTGGNTIYF.

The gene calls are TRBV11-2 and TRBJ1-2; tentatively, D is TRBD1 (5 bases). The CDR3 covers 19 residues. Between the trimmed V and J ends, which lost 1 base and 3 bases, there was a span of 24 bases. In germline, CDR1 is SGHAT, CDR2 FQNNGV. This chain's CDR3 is CASSLGYRDSDLTYYGYTF. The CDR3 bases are TGTGCCAGCAGCTTAGGGTATCGGGACTCAGACTTAACTTACTATGGCTACACCTTC.

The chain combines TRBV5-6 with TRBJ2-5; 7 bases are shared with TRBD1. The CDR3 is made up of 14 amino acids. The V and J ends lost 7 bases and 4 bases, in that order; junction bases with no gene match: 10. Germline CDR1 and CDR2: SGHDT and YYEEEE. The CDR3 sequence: CASLRTGRGETQYF. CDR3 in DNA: TGTGCCAGCTTGCGGACAGGCCGGGGAGAGACCCAGTACTTC.